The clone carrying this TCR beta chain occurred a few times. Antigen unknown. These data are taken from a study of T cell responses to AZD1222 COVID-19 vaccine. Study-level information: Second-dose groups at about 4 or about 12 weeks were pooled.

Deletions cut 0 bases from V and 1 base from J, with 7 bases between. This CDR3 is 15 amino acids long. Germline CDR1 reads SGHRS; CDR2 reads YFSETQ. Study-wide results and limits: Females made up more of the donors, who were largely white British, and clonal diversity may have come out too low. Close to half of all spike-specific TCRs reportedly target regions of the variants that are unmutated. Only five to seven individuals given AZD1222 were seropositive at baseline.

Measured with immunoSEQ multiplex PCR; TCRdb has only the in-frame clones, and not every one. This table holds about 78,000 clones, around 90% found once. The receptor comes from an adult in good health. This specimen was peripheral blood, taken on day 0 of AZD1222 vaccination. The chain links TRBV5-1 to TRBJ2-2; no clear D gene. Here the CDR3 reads CASSLGTENTGELFF. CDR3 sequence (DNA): TGCGCCAGCAGCTTGGGGACGGAGAACACCGGGGAGCTGTTTTTT.